A single sample is the source of the 18 T cell receptor beta chains below, sequenced in a study of blood T cells in healthy people across ages. The authors ran a second PCR of roughly 6 to 12 cycles using a sample-barcoded 5' primer and a J-beta primer mix. TCRdb fed the 5' RACE reads into MiXCR, producing one record per CDR3 protein. The sample carries about 540,000 distinct CDR3 sequences, more than 20% recorded once. This sample also appeared in a second study, on T cells of mothers and their children.

Sequencing was done on a sample of blood. These receptors came from a boy aged 5-17 years in good health.

This clonotype was picked up a small number of times. This chain joins TRBV6-6 and TRBJ1-2; 8 positions agree with TRBD1. The germline V gene encodes CDR1 MNHNY and CDR2 SVGAGI (reference sequence). The CDR3 is 13 amino acids. With V trimmed by 6 bases and J by 3 bases, 3 bases remained unmatched. The CDR3 sequence is CASSATGDYGYTF. In DNA form, the CDR3 reads TGTGCCAGCAGCGCGACAGGGGACTATGGCTACACCTTC.

The chain recombines TRBV20-1 with TRBJ2-1; no clear D gene. The V and J ends lost 3 bases and 4 bases respectively, with 7 bases between them. CDR1 and CDR2 from the germline V gene are DFQATT and SNEGSKA (reference sequence). CDR3 length: 12 residues. CDR3 nucleotides: TGCAGTGCTAGGAACCCTTACAATGAGCAGTTCTTC. Translating gives CSARNPYNEQFF.

The chain carries TRBV29-1 and TRBJ2-5; D unresolved. With the DNA end fitting TRBJ2-1 better, the J assignment may be wrong. The CDR3 loop spans 11 amino acids. Germline V gene data show CDR1 as SQVTM and CDR2 as ANQGSEA. The CDR3 here is CSVVLCNEQFF. CDR3 sequence (DNA): TGCAGCGTTGTACTATGCAATGAGCAGTTCTTC.

Remarks on this clonotype: One end of the junction is discordant with germline, which a read error may explain. This chain connects TRBV12-3 or TRBV12-4 to TRBJ2-3; unclear D gene. The CDR3 covers 14 residues. The CDR3 region is CASSLGYFTDTQYF. The CDR3 DNA reads as TGTGCCAGCAGTTTGGGGTATTTCACAGATACGCAATATTTT.

The gene calls are TRBV3-1 and TRBJ2-3; possibly TRBD1 for D (5 bases). CDR3 length: 17 amino acids. V gave up 1 base and J gave up 0 bases, with 14 bases separating them. Germline CDR1 is LGHDT and CDR2 is YNNKEL (reference sequence). CDR3 nucleotides: TGTGCCAGCAGCCAAGTGGGGCAAGGGGTGAGCACAGATACGCAGTATTTT. It encodes CASSQVGQGVSTDTQYF.

The chain is built from TRBV15 and TRBJ2-2; 7 bases are shared with TRBD1. The germline gives CDR1 LNHNV, CDR2 YYDKDF (reference sequence). This CDR3 is built from 15 residues. V gave up 3 bases and J gave up 4 bases; unmatched junction bases: 5. CDR3 sequence: CATSSLGQSTGELFF. For the CDR3, the DNA is TGTGCCACCAGCAGTCTGGGACAGAGCACCGGGGAGCTGTTTTTT.

This clonotype was recorded a few times. The chain has TRBV19 and TRBJ2-7; D gene unclear. Trimming pared 3 bases from V and 3 bases from J, leaving 15 bases between. The CDR3 has 15 residues. Germline-derived CDR1 and CDR2 are LNHDA and SQIVND (reference sequence). CDR3 bases: TGTGCCAGTAGTATGAAGGACCCCGCGTTCTACGAGCAGTACTTC. Its translation is CASSMKDPAFYEQYF.

The rearrangement uses TRBV29-1 and TRBJ1-2; D is unresolved. The CDR3 has 11 amino acids. Germline assignment: CDR1 SQVTM and CDR2 ANQGSEA. Between the trimmed V and J ends, which lost 6 bases and 1 base, there was a span of 6 bases. The CDR3 nucleotides read TGCAGCGTGCCGGATAACTATGGCTACACCTTC. It yields the protein CSVPDNYGYTF.

The chain joins TRBV10-3 to TRBJ2-4; D uncertain. Germline values: CDR1 ENHRY, CDR2 SYGVKD. V lost 0 bases, J lost 1 base, and 4 bases lay in between. The CDR3 sequence is 14 residues long. The CDR3: CAISESRAKNIQYF. CDR3 nucleotide sequence: TGTGCCATCAGTGAGTCGCGGGCCAAAAACATTCAGTACTTC.

V and J are TRBV7-9 and TRBJ1-5; D unclear. Germline loops: CDR1 SEHNR, CDR2 FQNEAQ (reference sequence). Trimming removed 5 bases at V and 13 bases at J, with 12 bases between. This CDR3 is built from 11 residues. The DNA of the CDR3 is TGTGCCAGCAGCAAAGACACAGATCAGCATTTT. This gives the protein CASSKDTDQHF.

The table lists this clonotype with a few counts. V usage is TRBV20-1 and J usage is TRBJ1-2; D is unresolved. CDR3 size: 11 residues. V gave up 8 bases and J gave up 8 bases, with 15 bases separating them. The germline V gene has CDR1 DFQATT and CDR2 SNEGSKA (reference sequence). In DNA form, the CDR3 reads TGCAGTACTCGGGGATTCGGCGGCTACACCTTC. Its protein is CSTRGFGGYTF.

A few counts support this clonotype. The genes are TRBV7-9 and TRBJ2-2; 10 positions match TRBD2. The length of the CDR3 is 16 residues. Germline CDR1 SEHNR, CDR2 FQNEAQ (reference sequence). V shed 4 bases, J shed 6 bases, and the junction held 8 bases outside the gene matches. CDR3: CASSSPSGGASGELFF. Written as DNA, the CDR3 is TGTGCCAGCAGCTCCCCCAGCGGGGGGGCCTCCGGGGAGCTGTTTTTT. The variable domain in full, with the rest retrieved from reference TRBV7-9 and TRBJ2-2, is DTGVSQNPRHKITKRGQNVTFRCDPISEHNRLYWYRQTLGQGPEFLTYFQNEAQLEKSRLLSDRFSAERPKGSFSTLEIQRTEQGDSAMYLCASSSPSGGASGELFFGEGSRLTVL.

This clonotype showed up just a few times. The chain is built from TRBV20-1 and TRBJ1-4; D ambiguous. The V end lost 2 bases, the J end lost 1 base, and 8 bases lay between the germline ends. In germline, CDR1 is DFQATT, CDR2 SNEGSKA (reference sequence). This CDR3 contains 14 residues. CDR3 residues: CSARLGVTNEKLFF. CDR3 DNA sequence: TGCAGTGCTAGACTGGGAGTAACTAATGAAAAACTGTTTTTT.

The V and J genes are TRBV5-6 and TRBJ1-2, with no clear D. The CDR3 sequence is 13 residues long. Germline V gene data show CDR1 as SGHDT and CDR2 as YYEEEE. V was cut by 9 bases and J by 0 bases, with 12 bases left in between. CDR3 residues: CATKTVANYGYTF. CDR3 coding DNA: TGTGCCACCAAGACGGTAGCTAACTATGGCTACACCTTC. Together with reference TRBV5-6 and TRBJ1-2, the CDR3 gives the full variable domain: DAGVTQSPTHLIKTRGQQVTLRCSPKSGHDTVSWYQQALGQGPQFIFQYYEEEERQRGNFPDRFSGHQFPNYSSELNVNALLLGDSALYLCATKTVANYGYTFGSGTRLTVV.

This clonotype appeared once. The rearrangement uses TRBV5-6 and TRBJ2-7; 8 bases align to TRBD2. J gave up 4 bases and V 4 bases, and 7 bases lay outside the gene matches. CDR1 is SGHDT and CDR2 is YYEEEE in the germline V gene. This CDR3 has 14 residues. Here the CDR3 reads CASSPGGTFYEQYF. As DNA, the CDR3 is TGTGCCAGCAGCCCGGGGGGGACCTTTTACGAGCAGTACTTC.

This clonotype appeared a few times. The chain couples TRBV20-1 to TRBJ2-5; 8 bases fit TRBD2. Germline V lookup: CDR1 DFQATT, CDR2 SNEGSKA (reference sequence). The CDR3 is made up of 16 amino acids. The V segment lost 0 bases and the J segment 1 base; nucleotides outside the gene matches: 7. This chain's CDR3 is CSAREQRETGQETQYF. The CDR3 DNA reads TGCAGTGCTAGAGAACAGCGGGAGACGGGCCAAGAGACCCAGTACTTC.

The rearrangement joins TRBV28 to TRBJ2-5; D is uncertain. The J call is uncertain, as TRBJ2-7 better fits the DNA end. The CDR3 is made up of 13 amino acids. Per the germline V gene, CDR1 is MDHEN and CDR2 is SYDVKM. CDR3 coding DNA: TGTGCCAGCAGTCCTGTCGAGGACTACGAGCAGTACTTC. It yields the protein CASSPVEDYEQYF.

In this sample, this clonotype turned up a few times. The chain uses TRBV7-8 and TRBJ1-5; TRBD1 aligns across 7 bases. V was pared by 4 bases and J by 4 bases, with 4 bases of the junction left unmatched. The CDR3 has 14 residues. CDR1 is SGHVS and CDR2 is FQNEAQ in the germline V gene. The CDR3 loop is CASSSTGINQPQHF. The CDR3 nucleotides read TGTGCCAGCAGCTCGACAGGGATAAATCAGCCCCAGCATTTT.